This TCR beta chain was identified during a study of low-dose radiotherapy and immunotherapy resistance in tumors (dated by TCRdb to between 2021 and 2023). A note on the overall study: In Cohort 1, 0.5 Gy per fraction was delivered every 2 weeks, and a total PTV dose of 6.5 Gy was prescribed. Starting on cycle 1 day 1, patients took 300 mg of aspirin by mouth once daily for four cycles. Every two weeks, patients got intravenous cyclophosphamide at 200 mg/m2, given one day ahead of each radiation and immunotherapy administration. In Cohort 2, 1 Gy per fraction was delivered every two weeks, for a total of 13 Gy over 26 weeks. Nivolumab was administered intravenously as a 240 mg flat dose every two weeks, and ipilimumab was administered intravenously at 1 mg/kg every six weeks. Trial participants were not randomized into treatment groups. The translational analysis covered eight patients: three from the first dose cohort and the first five from the second dose cohort.

This clonotype was counted at least ten times. Its binding antigen is unknown. Qualities for individual bases were not recorded, and no much larger clone is one base off. The time point label, read with the paper, signifies: before trial treatment. Donors were enrolled in RACIN, a single-arm phase I dose-escalation trial combining nivolumab, ipilimumab, aspirin, low-dose cyclophosphamide and low-dose radiotherapy. Patients were eligible if they had advanced solid tumors that were TIL-negative. The reads were generated on an Illumina HiSeq 2500. First-strand cDNA was synthesized using Superscript III and a set of TRAV- and TRBV-specific primers, so that both TCRalpha and TCRbeta chains were covered. TCRs were amplified with Phusion for 20 to 25 PCR cycles, with a constant-region primer paired with the adapter attached to the V primers. Amplification of the isolated mRNA was done with the MessageAmp II aRNA Amplification Kit, which involved a roughly 16-hour in vitro transcription at 37 degrees C. The Dynabeads mRNA DIRECT Purification Kit was used to isolate mRNA for TCR sequencing. Indexed Illumina adapters were added in a second Phusion PCR of approximately 25 cycles, after which AMPure XP beads were used to purify the products. Regarding the original processing steps: Custom Perl scripts were used to pool TCR sequences that encoded the same protein, to remove out-of-frame sequences, and to calculate the abundance of each clonotype. Any TCR sequence backed by just one read was left out of the analysis. Shannon entropy, Gini index, clonality, richness, and the frequency of TCRs shared between repertoires were included as repertoire metrics. In-frame beta chains were kept once TCRdb had trimmed the public reads at Q25 with fastp and called clones with MiXCR. Rows are unified per CDR3 protein, each entry keeping the most common DNA and genes. The V and J calls and clone size come from TCRdb's table, not from the authors' own analysis. The sample table lists about 64,000 distinct CDR3 sequences, about 26% of them with a count of one. The top ten hold about 6.6% of the sample.

Sequences DFQATT (CDR1) and SNEGSKA (CDR2) are obtained from the germline V gene (reference sequence). At the junction V is shortened by 6 bases and J by 7 bases, with 22 bases in between. There are 14 amino acids in the CDR3, from cysteine to phenylalanine inclusive. Just CDR3 DNA is preserved here, 42 bases in frame from base 1. This sequence originates from a male donor with rectosigmoid adenocarcinoma. The V gene is TRBV20-1 and the J gene is TRBJ2-7; matching of 6 bases hints at TRBD1 as the D gene. The input for sequencing was PBMCs, taken before treatment. CDR3 reads: CSASRGTASGEQYF. The bases read TGCAGTGCCAGTAGGGGGACGGCATCGGGGGAGCAGTACTTC.